Presented here are 5 T cell receptor beta chains from one specimen sequenced in a study of control samples from healthy donors and cancer patients. The method was immunoSEQ multiplex PCR; TCRdb's version includes in-frame clones alone and lacks a portion of them. The sample has around 50,000 clones; around 96% are singletons. The sequenced material came from blood. Source of these receptors: a young woman in good health.

The J gene is TRBJ2-2, the V gene TRBV30; no clear D. CDR1 is GTSNPN, CDR2 SVGIG, per germline (reference sequence). CDR3 length: 16 residues. Between the trimmed V and J ends, which lost 1 base and 0 bases, there was a span of 12 bases. The CDR3 DNA reads TGTGCCTGGAGTGAAGGTCCGGCTACGAACACCGGGGAGCTGTTTTTT. Encoded protein: CAWSEGPATNTGELFF.

The gene calls are TRBV18 and TRBJ1-3; 9 positions agree with TRBD1. V dropped 3 bases and J dropped 4; count of bases not matched to a gene: 10. The V gene's germline CDR1 is KGHSH and CDR2 LQKENI. The CDR3 is 17 residues long. The CDR3 coding sequence is TGTGCCAGCTCACCTGTACCGGGACAGGGCACAGGAAACACCATATATTTT. Its translation is CASSPVPGQGTGNTIYF. Full variable domain (rest looked up from reference TRBV18 and TRBJ1-3): NAGVMQNPRHLVRRRGQEARLRCSPMKGHSHVYWYRQLPEEGLKFMVYLQKENIIDESGMPKERFSAEFPKEGPSILRIQQVVRGDSAAYFCASSPVPGQGTGNTIYFGEGSWLTVV.

The J gene is TRBJ1-1, the V gene TRBV3-1 (or the pseudogene TRBV3-2); D remains unclear. Germline V lookup: CDR1 LGHDT, CDR2 YNNKEL (reference sequence). The CDR3 has 12 residues. V was clipped by 1 base and J by 2 bases, with 2 bases between them. This chain's CDR3 is CASSQGNTEAFF. CDR3 DNA sequence: TGTGCCAGCAGCCAAGGAAACACTGAAGCTTTCTTT.

CDR3 nucleotides: TGTGCCAGCCTTCGGATAGCGGGAGACCACGAGCAGTACTTC. Residues: CASLRIAGDHEQYF. The chain joins TRBV7-2 to TRBJ2-7; 9 positions agree with TRBD2. V shed 8 bases, J shed 5 bases, and the junction held 10 bases outside the gene matches. Germline CDR1 reads SGHTA; CDR2 reads FQGNSA. This CDR3 contains 14 residues.

The chain links TRBV5-1 to TRBJ2-7; perhaps TRBD2 as D (6 bases). The germline CDR1 and CDR2 sequences are SGHRS and YFSETQ. Trimming pared 4 bases from V and 1 base from J, leaving 18 bases between. The CDR3 has 16 amino acids. The CDR3 DNA is TGCGCCAGCAGCACCGGAGGATTCGCGGGATCCTACGAGCAGTACTTC. Its protein is CASSTGGFAGSYEQYF. The variable domain in full, completed from reference TRBV5-1 and TRBJ2-7, reads KAGVTQTPRYLIKTRGQQVTLSCSPISGHRSVSWYQQTPGQGLQFLFEYFSETQRNKGNFPGRFSGRQFSNSRSEMNVSTLELGDSALYLCASSTGGFAGSYEQYFGPGTRLTVT.